This T cell receptor (beta chain) was captured in a study of Tregs in tolerant kidney transplant recipients (dated by TCRdb to about 2019). About the full investigation: The transplants used related donors along with nonmyeloablative bone marrow transplantation, and in the human trials mixed chimerism was transient. Before combined kidney and bone marrow transplantation, this study identified donor-specific regulatory T cells using TCRbeta sequencing and then followed those same cells after transplant. The paper as a whole reports these results and caveats: For some patients the PCR primers changed over time, which made it impossible to compare the samples from those patients at the nucleotide level. Expanding Tregs with activated donor B cells appeared to identify the most biologically relevant and donor-specific TCRbeta repertoire. Biological reproducibility was not directly addressed, though technical replication error appeared minimal. The study was limited by small patient numbers, and the findings need validation in larger populations and under other immunosuppression protocols. In tolerant patients, donor-specific Tregs expanded more than Tregs overall, which suggests antigen-driven rather than nonspecific expansion.

Reading the label with the study, this specimen's time point is: blood sample drawn before combined kidney and bone marrow transplant. Unstimulated Tregs (CD4+CD25+CD127-), CD4+ non-Tregs (CD4+CD25-), CD4 and CD8 cells were FACS-sorted from thawed PBMCs. 4 combined kidney and bone marrow transplant recipients from the ITN036ST trial were included as patients, and samples were available only from these trial subjects. Healthy control blood was processed to PBMCs with a Ficoll density gradient and then cryopreserved, whereas patient PBMCs were collected both before and after transplant. For TCRbeta CDR3 sequencing, genomic DNA was extracted from sorted cells using the QIAGEN DNeasy Blood and Tissue Kit. High-throughput TCRbeta CDR3 sequencing was carried out commercially through immunoSEQ, with PCR amplification with bias correction and internal controls included. The paper's data handling went like this. A unique productive TCRbeta sequence was defined by the CDR3 nucleotide sequence when primers matched, and otherwise by the CDR3 amino acid sequence together with the Vbeta and Jbeta genes. To correct sorting error, sequences shared between sorted populations at a frequency ratio of 2:1 or less were removed; the rest were assigned to the higher population. A sequence counted as donor-reactive if, in CFSE-low cells, the sequence had a frequency of at least 0.01% and was expanded at least 5-fold compared with unstimulated cells. Repertoire divergence was quantified by Jensen-Shannon divergence using the top 100 TCRbeta sequences ranked by frequency. For samples with multiple sequencing runs, sorting error was corrected in each run separately before the runs were combined. TCRdb retrieved this table from immuneACCESS and kept in-frame rearrangements only. Not all clones are present; in checked studies, unresolved V genes account for under half, and no reason is known for the remainder. Clone size and the V and J calls come from that table; the DNA yielded D and trimming. The sample contains tens of thousands of clones, about 89% of them found a single time. The top ten constitute approximately 0.4% of the sample.

From a lookup of the germline V gene, CDR1 and CDR2 are MDHEN and SYDVKM. Inclusive of the bounding cysteine and phenylalanine, the CDR3 is 13 residues long. Only the CDR3 region is kept as DNA, spanning 39 bases read in frame from base 1. Clipping removes 5 bases from V and 9 bases from J, with 7 as the unmatched junction base count. On this clone itself: The clone's antigen remains unknown. Base quality data are lacking; no much larger clone is found one base away.

Specimen: CD4+ T cells from blood, collected before the transplant. The clonotype originates from a human donor who received a combined kidney and bone marrow transplant. The chain uses TRBV28 and TRBJ2-4; TRBD1 lines up with 7 middle nucleotides. The nucleotide sequence is given as TGTGCCAGCAGTGTTACAGGGGAAGGCATTCAGTACTTC. This sequence encodes CASSVTGEGIQYF.